This is a list of T cell receptor beta chains from one sample in a study of OX40 agonist ivuxolimab in advanced cancers. This table comes from immunoSEQ multiplex PCR, and its TCRdb copy is limited to in-frame clones, with some not included. The sample has tens of thousands of clones; over 75% are singletons. The material sequenced was CD4+ or CD8+ T cells sorted from blood, taken in a trial of the OX40 agonist ivuxolimab. These receptor sequences come from an adult with an advanced solid tumor such as melanoma, head and neck, liver or kidney cancer. CDR3s include the opening cysteine and the closing phenylalanine or tryptophan. Fields, in order: V gene, D gene, clone size, J gene, CDR3 protein, CDR3 DNA. D genes are given only for firm matches. A row's size may be missing; if present it is once, few, many or a size class.

V gene: TRBV2
D gene: TRBD1
clone size: -
J gene: TRBJ1-5
CDR3 protein: CASSEGQGMNQPQHF
CDR3 DNA: TGTGCCAGCAGTGAGGGACAGGGGATGAATCAGCCCCAGCATTTT

V gene: TRBV5-8
D gene: -
clone size: -
J gene: TRBJ2-1
CDR3 protein: CASSPLTRDNEQFF
CDR3 DNA: TGTGCCAGCAGCCCACTTACTAGGGACAATGAGCAGTTCTTC

V gene: TRBV27
D gene: -
clone size: -
J gene: TRBJ2-7
CDR3 protein: CASSLSRHYEQYF
CDR3 DNA: TGTGCCAGCAGTTTATCTAGACATTACGAGCAGTACTTC

V gene: TRBV5-5
D gene: -
clone size: -
J gene: TRBJ1-1
CDR3 protein: CASSLEVTGGTEAFF
CDR3 DNA: TGTGCCAGCAGCTTGGAGGTAACGGGTGGCACTGAAGCTTTCTTT

V gene: TRBV7-9
D gene: -
clone size: -
J gene: TRBJ1-4
CDR3 protein: CASSPRTTSDEKLFF
CDR3 DNA: TGTGCCAGCAGCCCGCGGACCACCTCGGATGAAAAACTGTTTTTT

V gene: TRBV2
D gene: -
clone size: once
J gene: TRBJ2-5
CDR3 protein: CASSELEGIGETQYF
CDR3 DNA: TGTGCCAGCAGTGAATTAGAAGGGATCGGAGAGACCCAGTACTTC

V gene: TRBV28
D gene: -
clone size: -
J gene: TRBJ2-3
CDR3 protein: CASRGLRPSGADTQYF
CDR3 DNA: TGTGCCAGCAGGGGGCTACGCCCCTCCGGCGCAGATACGCAGTATTTT

V gene: TRBV11-2
D gene: TRBD2
clone size: -
J gene: TRBJ2-7
CDR3 protein: CASSSSGGSYEQYF
CDR3 DNA: TGTGCCAGCAGCTCTAGCGGGGGCTCCTACGAGCAGTACTTC

V gene: TRBV4-2
D gene: -
clone size: -
J gene: TRBJ2-7
CDR3 protein: CASSQGVAYEQYF
CDR3 DNA: TGTGCCAGCAGCCAAGGGGTAGCCTACGAGCAGTACTTC

V gene: TRBV13
D gene: TRBD1
clone size: -
J gene: TRBJ2-7
CDR3 protein: CASSPRQGPYEQYF
CDR3 DNA: TGTGCCAGCAGCCCCCGACAGGGACCCTACGAGCAGTACTTC

V gene: TRBV28
D gene: -
clone size: -
J gene: TRBJ1-5
CDR3 protein: CASSFADNNQPQHF
CDR3 DNA: TGTGCCAGCAGTTTTGCCGACAATAATCAGCCCCAGCATTTT

V gene: TRBV27
D gene: -
clone size: -
J gene: TRBJ1-5
CDR3 protein: CASSLRDASQPQHF
CDR3 DNA: TGTGCCAGCAGTTTGAGAGACGCAAGCCAGCCCCAGCATTTT

V gene: TRBV6-5
D gene: TRBD1
clone size: -
J gene: TRBJ1-5
CDR3 protein: CASSRTGEGPPQHF
CDR3 DNA: TGTGCCAGCTCGAGGACAGGGGAGGGTCCGCCCCAGCATTTT

V gene: TRBV6-1
D gene: -
clone size: -
J gene: TRBJ2-7
CDR3 protein: CASSEDGPASYF
CDR3 DNA: TGTGCCAGCAGTGAAGATGGCCCAGCGTCGTACTTC

V gene: TRBV9
D gene: TRBD1
clone size: -
J gene: TRBJ1-1
CDR3 protein: CASSVGDRGGTEAFF
CDR3 DNA: TGTGCCAGCAGCGTGGGAGACAGGGGAGGGACTGAAGCTTTCTTT

V gene: TRBV7-2
D gene: -
clone size: -
J gene: TRBJ2-5
CDR3 protein: CASSFSPRSQETQYF
CDR3 DNA: TGTGCCAGCAGCTTTTCTCCAAGGTCCCAAGAGACCCAGTACTTC

V gene: TRBV27
D gene: -
clone size: -
J gene: TRBJ2-1
CDR3 protein: CASSTLALYNEQFF
CDR3 DNA: TGTGCCAGCAGTACTCTAGCGTTGTACAATGAGCAGTTCTTC

V gene: TRBV28
D gene: TRBD2
clone size: -
J gene: TRBJ2-5
CDR3 protein: CASRPDAGAWETQYF
CDR3 DNA: TGTGCCAGCAGACCCGACGCGGGAGCTTGGGAGACCCAGTACTTC

V gene: TRBV11-2
D gene: -
clone size: -
J gene: TRBJ2-3
CDR3 protein: CASSLDPRDTQYF
CDR3 DNA: TGTGCCAGCAGCTTAGATCCGCGCGATACGCAGTATTTT

V gene: TRBV19
D gene: -
clone size: few
J gene: TRBJ2-1
CDR3 protein: CAAGLGGNEQFF
CDR3 DNA: TGTGCCGCCGGGCTAGGCGGCAATGAGCAGTTCTTC